This entry lists 10 T cell receptor beta chains sequenced from one sample in a study of shared clonotypes between healthy human individuals. Profiled with immunoSEQ multiplex PCR; TCRdb holds only in-frame clones, not every one. There are 2 million or so clones in the sample; about 95% occur only once, and 0.13% lies in the top ten. Material for sequencing was naive CD4+ T cells sorted from blood. The subset was: CD45RA+ positively selected. Receptor source: a man between 18 and 35 years old in good health.

The count of this clone is one. This rearrangement joins TRBV5-1 to TRBJ1-2; D perhaps matches TRBD1 (5 bases). The germline gives CDR1 SGHRS, CDR2 YFSETQ. V lost 0 bases and J 4 bases, leaving 10 bases between the germline ends. CDR3 length: 14 amino acids. The CDR3 loop reads CASSLAEGIYGYTF. CDR3 coding DNA: TGCGCCAGCAGCTTGGCCGAGGGGATCTATGGCTACACCTTC.

The chain couples TRBV5-1 to TRBJ1-1; D possibly corresponds to TRBD1 (6 bases). CDR3 length: 14 residues. The ends were cut back, 1 base at V and 13 bases at J, with 20 bases in the middle. Germline CDR1 reads SGHRS; CDR2 reads YFSETQ. CDR3 sequence (DNA): TGCGCCAGCAGCTTGAATGGGGGCCGATCAGATCTTTTCTTT. As protein: CASSLNGGRSDLFF.

The V gene is TRBV6-1, the J gene TRBJ2-1; D may match TRBD1 or TRBD2 (6 bases each). The length of the CDR3 is 11 residues. Trimming removed 4 bases at V and 12 bases at J, with 10 bases between. Germline values: CDR1 MNHNS, CDR2 SASEGT. The CDR3 nucleotides are TGTGCCAGCAGTGCCGGGGGCGGGCAGTTCTTC. Translating gives CASSAGGGQFF.

This chain joins TRBV5-6 and TRBJ1-6; D is unresolved. Germline CDR1 reads SGHDT; CDR2 reads YYEEEE. V lost 1 base to trimming and J lost 8 bases, with 7 bases between them. CDR3 size: 13 residues. CDR3 sequence: CASSLKRDSPLHF. The CDR3 DNA follows: TGTGCCAGCAGCTTGAAAAGGGATTCACCCCTCCACTTT.

The chain employs TRBV30 and TRBJ2-1; 8 nucleotides match TRBD1. The trim removed 2 bases at V and 3 bases at J, leaving 9 bases unmatched. Germline V gives CDR1 GTSNPN, CDR2 SVGIG (reference sequence). The CDR3 loop spans 16 amino acids. The CDR3 DNA reads as TGTGCCTGGAGTCGAACTCGGACAGGGAGCTACAATGAGCAGTTCTTC. Its protein is CAWSRTRTGSYNEQFF.

Remarks on this clone: The sample contains more than one DNA sequence encoding this CDR3. The chain employs TRBV18 and TRBJ1-2; perhaps TRBD1 as D (5 bases). CDR3 length: 14 amino acids. Trimming left V 3 bases short and J 1 base short, with 9 bases between. Germline V gene lookup returns CDR1 KGHSH and CDR2 LQKENI. CDR3 nucleotides: TGTGCCAGCTCACCGTCGACAGATAACTATGGCTACACCTTC. Residues: CASSPSTDNYGYTF.

The V call is TRBV6-6, the J call TRBJ2-1; 9 bases align to TRBD2. Germline V lookup: CDR1 MNHNY, CDR2 SVGAGI (reference sequence). The CDR3 is 15 residues long. V lost 6 bases to trimming and J lost 2 bases; unmatched junction nucleotides: 5. CDR3 residues: CASRGSGGTYNEQFF. The CDR3 region has the DNA TGTGCCAGCAGAGGTAGCGGGGGTACCTACAATGAGCAGTTCTTC.

The V call is TRBV2, the J call TRBJ2-3; the D gene is possibly TRBD2 (6 bases). There are 14 residues in the CDR3. The germline V gene encodes CDR1 SNHLY and CDR2 FYNNEI. V was clipped by 8 bases and J by 3 bases, with 15 bases between them. The CDR3: CASSPGAGTDTQYF. CDR3 DNA: TGTGCCAGCTCCCCGGGCGCGGGGACAGATACGCAGTATTTT.

The V call is TRBV27, the J call TRBJ2-1; TRBD2 might be the D (6 bases). The CDR3 spans 19 residues. Germline CDR1 is MNHEY and CDR2 is SMNVEV (reference sequence). Between the trimmed V and J ends, which lost 5 bases and 7 bases, there was a span of 30 bases. The CDR3 protein is CASSTTAPRPGGKTNEQFF. The CDR3, as DNA: TGTGCCAGCAGTACCACCGCCCCGCGGCCCGGGGGTAAGACAAATGAGCAGTTCTTC.

CDR3 nucleotides: TGTGCCAGCAGCGTAGCTCCGCTTCGCACAGATACGCAGTATTTT. Translating gives CASSVAPLRTDTQYF. This chain links TRBV9 with TRBJ2-3; D gene uncertain. Deletions cut 0 bases from V and 1 base from J, with 9 bases between. This CDR3 spans 15 amino acids. CDR1 is SGDLS, CDR2 YYNGEE, per germline.